This TCR beta chain was identified during a study of blood T cell repertoires in COVID-19. Across the whole study: Donors in the United States, Italy and Spain gave samples during acute or convalescent COVID-19. PBMCs, B-cell-depleted T cells, or T cells provided the cDNA or gDNA that made up the material.

This clone was detected a few times. Germline CDR1 reads LGHDT; CDR2 reads YNNKEL (reference sequence). The ends lost 4 bases at V and 6 bases at J; junction bases unmatched: 4. The CDR3 contains 15 residues. In the study's own analysis: From reference gene primer amplification, estimates of nucleated cell counts were derived. Profiling relied on immunoSEQ multiplex PCR, and the TCRdb table lists in-frame clones only, not all of them. For V, J and clone size, that table is used; D and trimming come from the DNA. The sample has roughly 54,000 clones; roughly 88% are singletons. The sequenced sample consisted of peripheral blood. This chain connects TRBV3-1 (or the pseudogene TRBV3-2) to TRBJ2-2; 11 bases align to TRBD1. The source of this sequence is a woman aged 55-75 years with acute or convalescent COVID-19. CDR3 coding DNA: TGTGCCAGCAGCCCACCGGGACAGGGGGCCGGGGAGCTGTTTTTT. Protein product: CASSPPGQGAGELFF.